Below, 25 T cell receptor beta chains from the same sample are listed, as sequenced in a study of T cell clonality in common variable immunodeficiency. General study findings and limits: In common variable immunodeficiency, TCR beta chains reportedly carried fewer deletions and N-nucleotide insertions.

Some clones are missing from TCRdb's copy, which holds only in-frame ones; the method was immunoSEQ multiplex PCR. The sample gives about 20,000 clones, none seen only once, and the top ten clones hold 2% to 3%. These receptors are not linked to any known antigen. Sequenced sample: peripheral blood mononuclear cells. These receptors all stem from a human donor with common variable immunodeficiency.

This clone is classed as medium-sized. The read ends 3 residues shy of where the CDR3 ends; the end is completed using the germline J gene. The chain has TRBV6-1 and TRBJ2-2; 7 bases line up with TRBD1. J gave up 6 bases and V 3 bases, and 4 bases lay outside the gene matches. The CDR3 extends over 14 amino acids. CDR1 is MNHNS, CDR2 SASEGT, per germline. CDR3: CASSDGQDAGELFF. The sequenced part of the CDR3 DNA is TGTGCCAGCAGTGATGGACAGGACGCCGGGGAG.

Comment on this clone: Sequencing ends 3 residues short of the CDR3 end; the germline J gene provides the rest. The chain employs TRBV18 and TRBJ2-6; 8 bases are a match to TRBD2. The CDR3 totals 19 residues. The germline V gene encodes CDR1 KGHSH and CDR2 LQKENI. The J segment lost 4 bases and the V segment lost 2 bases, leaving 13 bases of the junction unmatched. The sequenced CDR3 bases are TGTGCCAGCTCACCATCCCCTAGCGGGCCCGGGGCGGGGGCCAACGTC. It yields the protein CASSPSPSGPGAGANV. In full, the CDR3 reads CASSPSPSGPGAGANVLTF.

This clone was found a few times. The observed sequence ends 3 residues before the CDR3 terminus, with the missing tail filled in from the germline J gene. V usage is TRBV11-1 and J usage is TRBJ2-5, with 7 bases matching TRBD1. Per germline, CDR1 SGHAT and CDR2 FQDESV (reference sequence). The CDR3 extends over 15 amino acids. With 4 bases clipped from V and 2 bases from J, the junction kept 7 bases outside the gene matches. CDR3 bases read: TGTGCCAGCAGCTCGTCACAGGGGTTACAAGAGACC. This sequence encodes CASSSSQGLQET. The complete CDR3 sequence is CASSSSQGLQETQYF.

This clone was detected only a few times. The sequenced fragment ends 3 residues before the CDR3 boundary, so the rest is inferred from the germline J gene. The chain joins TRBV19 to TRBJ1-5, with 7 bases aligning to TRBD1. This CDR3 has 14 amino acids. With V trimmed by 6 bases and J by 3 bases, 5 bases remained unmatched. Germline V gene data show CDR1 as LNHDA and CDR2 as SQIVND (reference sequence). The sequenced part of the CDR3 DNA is TGTGCCAGTAGGAGCACAGGGGACAATCAGCCC. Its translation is CASRSTGDNQP. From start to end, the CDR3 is CASRSTGDNQPQHF. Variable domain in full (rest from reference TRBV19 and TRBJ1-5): DGGITQSPKYLFRKEGQNVTLSCEQNLNHDAMYWYRQDPGQGLRLIYYSQIVNDFQKGDIAEGYSVSREKKESFPLTVTSAQKNPTAFYLCASRSTGDNQPQHFGDGTRLSIL.

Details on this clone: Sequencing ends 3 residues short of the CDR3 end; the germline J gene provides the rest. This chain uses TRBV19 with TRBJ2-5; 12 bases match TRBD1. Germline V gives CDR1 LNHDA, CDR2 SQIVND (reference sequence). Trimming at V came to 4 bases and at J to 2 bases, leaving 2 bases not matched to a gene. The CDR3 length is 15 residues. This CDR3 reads CASSTGQGAQETQYF. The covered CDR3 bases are TGTGCCAGTAGTACGGGACAGGGGGCGCAAGAGACC.

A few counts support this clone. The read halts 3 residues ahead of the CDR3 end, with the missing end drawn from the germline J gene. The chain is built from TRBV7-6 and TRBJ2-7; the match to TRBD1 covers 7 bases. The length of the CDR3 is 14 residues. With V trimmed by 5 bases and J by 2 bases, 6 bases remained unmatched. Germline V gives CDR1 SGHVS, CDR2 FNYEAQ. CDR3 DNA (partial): TGTGCCAGCAGCCTGGACAGGTCAGCCTACGAG. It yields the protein CASSLDRSAYE. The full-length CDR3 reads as CASSLDRSAYEQYF.

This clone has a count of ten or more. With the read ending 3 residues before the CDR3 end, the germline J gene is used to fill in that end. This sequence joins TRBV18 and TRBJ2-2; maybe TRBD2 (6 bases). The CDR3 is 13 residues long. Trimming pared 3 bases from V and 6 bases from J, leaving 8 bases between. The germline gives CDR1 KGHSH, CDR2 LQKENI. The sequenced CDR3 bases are TGTGCCAGCTCACCTCAGCGGGCCGGGGAG. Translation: CASSPQRAGE. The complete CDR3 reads CASSPQRAGELFF.

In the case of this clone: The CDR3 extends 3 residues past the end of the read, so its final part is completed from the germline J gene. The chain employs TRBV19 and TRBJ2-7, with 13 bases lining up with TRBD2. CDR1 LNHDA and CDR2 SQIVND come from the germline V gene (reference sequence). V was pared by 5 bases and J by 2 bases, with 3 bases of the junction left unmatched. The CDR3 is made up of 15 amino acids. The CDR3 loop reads CASSPGTSGTYEQYF. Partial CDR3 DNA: TGTGCCAGTAGTCCCGGGACTAGCGGGACCTACGAG.

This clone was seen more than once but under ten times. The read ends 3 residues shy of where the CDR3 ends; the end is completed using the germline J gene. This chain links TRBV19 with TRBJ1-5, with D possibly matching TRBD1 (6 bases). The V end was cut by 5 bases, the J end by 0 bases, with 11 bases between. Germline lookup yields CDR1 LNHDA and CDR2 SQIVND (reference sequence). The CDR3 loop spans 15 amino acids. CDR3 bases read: TGTGCCAGTAGTGAGTCAGGGGATAGCAATCAGCCC. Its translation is CASSESGDSNQP. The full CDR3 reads CASSESGDSNQPQHF.

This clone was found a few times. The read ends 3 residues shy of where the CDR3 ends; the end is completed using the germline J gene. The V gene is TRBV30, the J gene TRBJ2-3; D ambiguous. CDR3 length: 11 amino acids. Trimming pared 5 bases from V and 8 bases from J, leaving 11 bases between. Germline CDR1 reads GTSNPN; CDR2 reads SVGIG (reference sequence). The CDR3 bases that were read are TGTGCCTGGGATTTTTTGCGTACG. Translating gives CAWDFLRT. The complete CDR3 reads CAWDFLRTQYF.

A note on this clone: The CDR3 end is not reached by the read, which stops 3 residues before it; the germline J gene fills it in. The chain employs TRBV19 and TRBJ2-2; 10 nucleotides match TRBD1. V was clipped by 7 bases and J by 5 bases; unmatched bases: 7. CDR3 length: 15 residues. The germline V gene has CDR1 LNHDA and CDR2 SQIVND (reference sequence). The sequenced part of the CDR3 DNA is TGTGCCAGTACAAGGACAGGGGGGGAAACCGGGGAG. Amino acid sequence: CASTRTGGETGE. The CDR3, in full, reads CASTRTGGETGELFF. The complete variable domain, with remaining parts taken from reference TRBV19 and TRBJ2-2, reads DGGITQSPKYLFRKEGQNVTLSCEQNLNHDAMYWYRQDPGQGLRLIYYSQIVNDFQKGDIAEGYSVSREKKESFPLTVTSAQKNPTAFYLCASTRTGGETGELFFGEGSRLTVL.

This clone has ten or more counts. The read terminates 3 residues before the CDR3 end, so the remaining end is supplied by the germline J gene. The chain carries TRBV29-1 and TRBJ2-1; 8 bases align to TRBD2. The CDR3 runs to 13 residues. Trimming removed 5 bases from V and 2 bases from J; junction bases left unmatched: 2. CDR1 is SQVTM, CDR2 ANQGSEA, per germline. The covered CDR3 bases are TGCAGCGTTTTCGGGGGGGCCTACAATGAG. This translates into CSVFGGAYNE. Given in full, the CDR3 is CSVFGGAYNEQFF.

Incomplete CDR3 DNA: TGTGCCAGCAGCTTAGGACTACGCACAGATACG. Its protein is CASSLGLRTDT. The whole CDR3 sequence reads CASSLGLRTDTQYF. V is TRBV7-3 and J is TRBJ2-3; TRBD2 might be the D (6 bases). Read sequence stops 3 residues before the CDR3 end, and the germline J gene provides the missing end. The CDR3 is made up of 14 amino acids. Trimming shortened V by 2 bases and J by 1 base, and 7 bases separated the two germline ends. Germline V gene sequence: CDR1 SGHTA, CDR2 FQGTGA.

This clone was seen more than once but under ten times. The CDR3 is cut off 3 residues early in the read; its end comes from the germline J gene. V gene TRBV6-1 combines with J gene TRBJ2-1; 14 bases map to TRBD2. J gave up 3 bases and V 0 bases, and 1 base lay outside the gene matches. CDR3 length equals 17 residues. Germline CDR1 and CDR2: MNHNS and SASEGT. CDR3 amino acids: CASSEAGLAGVYNEQFF. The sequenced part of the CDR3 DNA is TGTGCCAGCAGTGAAGCGGGACTAGCGGGGGTCTACAATGAG.

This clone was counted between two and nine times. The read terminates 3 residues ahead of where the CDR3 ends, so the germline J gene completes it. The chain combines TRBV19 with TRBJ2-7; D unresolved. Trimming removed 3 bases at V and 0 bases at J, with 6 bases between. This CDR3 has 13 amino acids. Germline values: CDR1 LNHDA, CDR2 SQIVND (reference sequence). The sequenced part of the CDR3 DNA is TGTGCCAGTAGTATTCCAGGCTCCTACGAG. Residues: CASSIPGSYE. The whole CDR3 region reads CASSIPGSYEQYF.

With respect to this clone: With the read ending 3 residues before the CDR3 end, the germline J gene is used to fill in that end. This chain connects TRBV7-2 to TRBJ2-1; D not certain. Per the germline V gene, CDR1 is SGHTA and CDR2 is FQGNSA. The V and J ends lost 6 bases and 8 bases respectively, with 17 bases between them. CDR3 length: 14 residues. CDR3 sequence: CASRSMAGRDEQFF. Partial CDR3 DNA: TGTGCCAGCAGGTCTATGGCAGGAAGAGATGAG.

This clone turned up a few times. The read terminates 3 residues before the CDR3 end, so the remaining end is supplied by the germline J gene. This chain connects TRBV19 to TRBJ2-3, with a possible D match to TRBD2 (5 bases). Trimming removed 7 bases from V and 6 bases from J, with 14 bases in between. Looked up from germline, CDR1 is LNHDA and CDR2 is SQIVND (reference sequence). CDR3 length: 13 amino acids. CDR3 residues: CASTIEGGDTQYF. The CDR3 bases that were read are TGTGCCAGTACAATCGAGGGTGGGGATACG.

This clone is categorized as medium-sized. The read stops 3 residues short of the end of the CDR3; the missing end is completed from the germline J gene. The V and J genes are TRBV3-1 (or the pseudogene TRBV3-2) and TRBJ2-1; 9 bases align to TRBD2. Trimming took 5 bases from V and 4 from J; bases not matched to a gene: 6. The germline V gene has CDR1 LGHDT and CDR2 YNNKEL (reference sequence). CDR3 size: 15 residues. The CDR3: CASSDKRGAYNEQFF. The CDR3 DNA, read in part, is TGTGCCAGCAGCGACAAGCGGGGGGCGTACAATGAG.

The CDR3 region is CASSSDRGLYEQYF. The sequenced part of the CDR3 DNA is TGTGCCAGTAGTTCGGACAGGGGGCTCTACGAG. This rearrangement joins TRBV19 to TRBJ2-7; 11 bases fit TRBD1. The read halts 3 residues ahead of the CDR3 end, with the missing end drawn from the germline J gene. The CDR3 loop spans 14 amino acids. With V trimmed by 5 bases and J by 3 bases, 3 bases remained unmatched. Germline V CDR1 and CDR2: LNHDA, SQIVND (reference sequence).

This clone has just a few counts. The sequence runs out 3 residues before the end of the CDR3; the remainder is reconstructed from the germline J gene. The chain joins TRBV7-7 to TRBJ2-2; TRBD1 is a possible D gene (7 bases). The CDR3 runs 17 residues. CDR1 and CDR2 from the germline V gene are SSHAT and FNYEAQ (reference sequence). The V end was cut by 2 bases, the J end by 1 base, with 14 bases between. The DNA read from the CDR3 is TGTGCCAGCAGCTTATATGCAGGGGGGATGAACACCGGGGAG. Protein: CASSLYAGGMNTGE. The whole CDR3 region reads CASSLYAGGMNTGELFF.

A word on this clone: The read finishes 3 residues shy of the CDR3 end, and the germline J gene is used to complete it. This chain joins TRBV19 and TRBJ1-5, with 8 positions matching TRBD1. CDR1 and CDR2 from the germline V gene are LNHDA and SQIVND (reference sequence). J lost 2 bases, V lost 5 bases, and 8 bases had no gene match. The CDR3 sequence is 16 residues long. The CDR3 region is CASSSPDRVGNQPQHF. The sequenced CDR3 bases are TGTGCCAGTAGTTCCCCGGACAGGGTTGGCAATCAGCCC.

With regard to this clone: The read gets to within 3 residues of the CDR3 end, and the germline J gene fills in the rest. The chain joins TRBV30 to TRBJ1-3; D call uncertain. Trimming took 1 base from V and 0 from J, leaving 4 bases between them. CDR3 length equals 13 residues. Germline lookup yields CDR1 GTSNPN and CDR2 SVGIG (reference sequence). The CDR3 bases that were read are TGTGCCTGGAGTGATCGCTCTGGAAACACC. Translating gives CAWSDRSGNT. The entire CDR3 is CAWSDRSGNTIYF.

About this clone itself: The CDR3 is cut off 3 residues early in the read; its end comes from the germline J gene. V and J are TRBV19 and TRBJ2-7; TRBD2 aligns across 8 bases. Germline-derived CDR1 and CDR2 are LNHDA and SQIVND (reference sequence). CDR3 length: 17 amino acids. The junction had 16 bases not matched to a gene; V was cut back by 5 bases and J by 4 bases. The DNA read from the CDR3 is TGTGCCAGTAGTCCTGGACTCGGACTAGCAGGAGTTTACGAG. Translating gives CASSPGLGLAGVYE. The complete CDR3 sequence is CASSPGLGLAGVYEQYF.

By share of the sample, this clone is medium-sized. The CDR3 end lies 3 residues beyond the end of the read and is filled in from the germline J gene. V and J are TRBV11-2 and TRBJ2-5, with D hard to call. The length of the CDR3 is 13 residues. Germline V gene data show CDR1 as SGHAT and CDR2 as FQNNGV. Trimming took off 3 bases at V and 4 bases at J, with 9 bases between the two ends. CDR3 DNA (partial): TGTGCCAGCAGCTTTGTGGTAGTAGAGACC. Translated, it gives CASSFVVVET. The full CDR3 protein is CASSFVVVETQYF.

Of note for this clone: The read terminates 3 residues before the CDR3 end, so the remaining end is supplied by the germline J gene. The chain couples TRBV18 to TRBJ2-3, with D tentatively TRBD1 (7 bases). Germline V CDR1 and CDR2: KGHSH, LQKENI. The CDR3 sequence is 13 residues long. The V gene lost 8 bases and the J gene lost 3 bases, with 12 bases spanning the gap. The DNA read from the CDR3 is TGTGCCAGCACGTCAGGGGGGACAGATACG. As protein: CASTSGGTDT. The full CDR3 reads CASTSGGTDTQYF.